One and the same sample provided the 22 T cell receptor beta chains below, sequenced in a study of cytomegalovirus exposure and HLA in healthy donors. Sequencing was performed with immunoSEQ multiplex PCR; in TCRdb, only in-frame clones are kept and a portion is missing. This sample yields approximately 60,000 clones, of which over 90% are seen a single time; roughly 6.6% belongs to the top ten. Sequenced input: PBMCs. All receptors come from a woman under 30 in good health and CMV-seropositive.

The rearrangement uses TRBV5-1 and TRBJ1-2; D perhaps matches TRBD1 (5 bases). Germline values: CDR1 SGHRS, CDR2 YFSETQ. Deletions cut 0 bases from V and 4 bases from J, with 10 bases between. The CDR3 has 14 amino acids. The CDR3 here is CASSLDRGGYGYTF. The CDR3 region has the DNA TGCGCCAGCAGCTTGGATCGGGGGGGCTATGGCTACACCTTC.

The V call is TRBV7-8, the J call TRBJ2-6; D possibly corresponds to TRBD1 (5 bases). CDR1 is SGHVS, CDR2 FQNEAQ, per germline. CDR3 length equals 16 residues. V was pared by 2 bases and J by 5 bases, with 13 bases between. CDR3 protein: CASSLLRQNWANVLTF. In DNA form, the CDR3 reads TGTGCCAGCAGCTTATTAAGACAGAATTGGGCCAACGTCCTGACTTTC.

This clone appeared a few times. The rearrangement joins TRBV2 to TRBJ1-2, with D unresolved. Trimming removed 2 bases from V and 2 bases from J, with 12 bases in between. The germline V gene encodes CDR1 SNHLY and CDR2 FYNNEI. There are 15 residues in the CDR3. CDR3 sequence reads: CASSEFLPVNYGYTF. The CDR3 DNA is TGTGCCAGCAGTGAATTCTTGCCGGTGAACTATGGCTACACCTTC.

V gene TRBV7-3 combines with J gene TRBJ2-7, with 10 bases aligning to TRBD2. Germline trimming cut 1 base from V and 7 bases from J; bases unmatched to any gene: 10. Per the germline V gene, CDR1 is SGHTA and CDR2 is FQGTGA. The CDR3 totals 16 residues. The CDR3 protein is CASSLIASGGLGEQYF. The CDR3 DNA sequence: TGTGCCAGCAGCTTAATAGCTAGCGGGGGACTGGGGGAGCAGTACTTC.

The chain joins TRBV2 to TRBJ2-3, with 9 bases that match TRBD2. The CDR3 length is 16 residues. Germline V gives CDR1 SNHLY, CDR2 FYNNEI. V dropped 8 bases and J dropped 2; count of bases not matched to a gene: 11. The CDR3 DNA follows: TGTGCCAGCCGTCTGGATCTAGCGGGGTACACAGATACGCAGTATTTT. Its translation is CASRLDLAGYTDTQYF.

As regards this clone: Additional DNA sequences in this sample encode the identical CDR3. The chain couples TRBV2 to TRBJ1-2, with 7 bases lining up with TRBD1. V was pared by 4 bases and J by 1 base, with 3 bases of the junction left unmatched. The CDR3 consists of 14 residues. From germline, CDR1 is SNHLY and CDR2 FYNNEI. CDR3: CASSGQGGNYGYTF. CDR3 DNA sequence: TGTGCCAGCAGTGGACAGGGTGGTAACTATGGCTACACCTTC.

The chain links TRBV7-3 to TRBJ2-3; D possibly corresponds to TRBD2 (6 bases). The V gene lost 1 base and the J gene lost 4 bases, with 12 bases spanning the gap. The CDR3 has 15 amino acids. In germline, CDR1 is SGHTA, CDR2 FQGTGA. CDR3 DNA sequence: TGTGCCAGCAGCTTAATTGCGGGATTAGCAGATACGCAGTATTTT. It specifies CASSLIAGLADTQYF.

V is TRBV7-9 and J is TRBJ2-1; D possibly corresponds to TRBD2 (5 bases). Trimming took off 5 bases at V and 3 bases at J, with 17 bases between the two ends. This CDR3 contains 16 residues. Per the germline V gene, CDR1 is SEHNR and CDR2 is FQNEAQ (reference sequence). The CDR3 is CASSVTRSALYNEQFF. DNA for the CDR3: TGTGCCAGCAGCGTAACTAGGTCTGCTCTCTACAATGAGCAGTTCTTC.

The gene calls are TRBV9 and TRBJ2-3, with 9 bases identical to TRBD2. The trim removed 2 bases at V and 5 bases at J, leaving 6 bases unmatched. There are 15 residues in the CDR3. CDR1 is SGDLS and CDR2 is YYNGEE in the germline V gene. Here the CDR3 DNA reads TGTGCCAGCAGCGTGGGCGGGGGGGCCAGAGATACGCAGTATTTT. Encoded protein: CASSVGGGARDTQYF.

The chain carries TRBV18 and TRBJ2-1, with 14 bases identical to TRBD2. Germline trimming cut 0 bases from V and 7 bases from J; bases unmatched to any gene: 2. The CDR3 is 16 amino acids. The germline CDR1 and CDR2 sequences are KGHSH and LQKENI. For the CDR3, the DNA is TGTGCCAGCTCACCACCCGGGACTAGCGGGAGTAATGAGCAGTTCTTC. The encoded protein is CASSPPGTSGSNEQFF. The variable domain in full, with the rest retrieved from reference TRBV18 and TRBJ2-1, is NAGVMQNPRHLVRRRGQEARLRCSPMKGHSHVYWYRQLPEEGLKFMVYLQKENIIDESGMPKERFSAEFPKEGPSILRIQQVVRGDSAAYFCASSPPGTSGSNEQFFGPGTRLTVL.

The chain couples TRBV2 to TRBJ1-5, with TRBD1 matching 8 bases. V shed 2 bases and J 6 bases; nucleotides not matched to a gene: 9. Germline V CDR1 and CDR2: SNHLY, FYNNEI. The CDR3 sequence is 16 residues long. CDR3 loop: CASSETRQGRFQPQHF. In DNA form, the CDR3 reads TGTGCCAGCAGTGAAACAAGACAGGGGAGATTTCAGCCCCAGCATTTT.

This clone was observed once. The chain uses TRBV28 and TRBJ2-5; TRBD1 is a possible D gene (7 bases). Trimming cost V 3 bases and J 7 bases, with 15 bases left between them. CDR3 length: 14 amino acids. The germline gives CDR1 MDHEN, CDR2 SYDVKM. The CDR3: CASSLPGGGRTQYF. For the CDR3, the DNA is TGTGCCAGCAGTTTGCCCGGAGGGGGCCGGACCCAGTACTTC.

V gene TRBV25-1 combines with J gene TRBJ1-4; 8 bases fit TRBD1. CDR1 and CDR2 (germline): MGHDK, SYGVNS. This CDR3 is 13 amino acids long. V lost 6 bases to trimming and J lost 8 bases; unmatched junction nucleotides: 5. This CDR3 is CASRGTGGEKLFF. The CDR3 DNA is TGTGCCAGCAGGGGGACAGGAGGGGAAAAACTGTTTTTT.

The chain links TRBV19 to TRBJ2-3, with D possibly matching TRBD1 (5 bases). The CDR3 contains 13 residues. V was shortened by 5 bases and J by 2 bases, with 8 bases between the two germline ends. CDR1 and CDR2 (germline): LNHDA, SQIVND (reference sequence). The CDR3 spells CASSQTATDTQYF. DNA of the CDR3: TGTGCCAGTAGTCAGACAGCCACAGATACGCAGTATTTT.

The gene calls are TRBV29-1 and TRBJ2-7; 7 bases are a match to TRBD1. V lost 4 bases, J lost 2 bases, and 2 bases stayed unmatched. The CDR3 spans 12 residues. Germline V lookup: CDR1 SQVTM, CDR2 ANQGSEA. The CDR3 loop is CSVGGGPYEQYF. As DNA, the CDR3 is TGCAGCGTTGGAGGGGGCCCCTACGAGCAGTACTTC.

The chain couples TRBV6-5 to TRBJ2-3; D is perhaps TRBD1 (6 bases). From germline, CDR1 is MNHEY and CDR2 SVGAGI. The CDR3 totals 16 residues. Trimming stripped 4 bases from V and 4 bases from J, with 18 bases between. CDR3 sequence: CASSSGVGIVPDTQYF. DNA of the CDR3: TGTGCCAGCAGTTCAGGGGTCGGGATCGTTCCAGATACGCAGTATTTT.

This clone is a singleton in its sample. This chain uses TRBV29-1 with TRBJ2-5, with TRBD2 as a possible D gene (5 bases). Trimming shortened V by 6 bases and J by 5 bases, and 13 bases separated the two germline ends. CDR1 is SQVTM and CDR2 is ANQGSEA in the germline V gene. This CDR3 is 12 amino acids long. The chain's CDR3 is CSVSTSEETQYF. The CDR3 coding sequence is TGCAGCGTCTCTACTAGTGAGGAGACCCAGTACTTC.

The gene calls are TRBV10-3 and TRBJ1-1; D is ambiguous. The germline V gene has CDR1 ENHRY and CDR2 SYGVKD. Trimming pared 8 bases from V and 1 base from J, leaving 5 bases between. This CDR3 has 11 amino acids. CDR3 nucleotide sequence: TGTGCCATCGTCAAGAACACTGAAGCTTTCTTT. It yields the protein CAIVKNTEAFF.

This clone has just one count. The chain uses TRBV7-2 and TRBJ1-2; TRBD1 matches at 9 bases. V trimming: 0 bases; J trimming: 4 bases; junction bases outside the gene matches: 6. This CDR3 has 16 amino acids. Germline V CDR1 and CDR2: SGHTA, FQGNSA. CDR3 in DNA: TGTGCCAGCAGCTTAGCTCCGGGACAGGGTTCCTATGGCTACACCTTC. Translated, it gives CASSLAPGQGSYGYTF.

The chain joins TRBV18 to TRBJ1-3, with a tentative D call TRBD1 (6 bases). The CDR3 has 17 residues. V was cut by 10 bases and J by 0 bases, with 22 bases left in between. CDR1 is KGHSH, CDR2 LQKENI, per germline. CDR3 residues: CATKQGMIRDSGNTIYF. The CDR3 DNA reads as TGTGCCACTAAACAGGGAATGATACGAGACTCTGGAAACACCATATATTTT.

The rearrangement uses TRBV29-1 and TRBJ2-7; TRBD1 matches 7 bases. The CDR3 is made up of 14 amino acids. The V gene's germline CDR1 is SQVTM and CDR2 ANQGSEA. V was pared by 1 base and J by 7 bases, with 10 bases of the junction left unmatched. The CDR3 bases are TGCAGCGTTGAAGGGTCGGGGACAGCCGGAGAGCAGTACTTC. Protein: CSVEGSGTAGEQYF.

The genes are TRBV5-4 and TRBJ1-1; 9 bases fit TRBD1. The CDR3 is 18 residues long. The V and J ends lost 5 bases and 6 bases, in that order; junction bases with no gene match: 20. CDR1 is SGHNT and CDR2 is YYREEE in the germline V gene (reference sequence). Here the CDR3 DNA reads TGTGCCAGCAGAATTACAGGGGGCAGGCCAAACTTACCTTCTGAAGCTTTCTTT. Amino acids: CASRITGGRPNLPSEAFF.